The TCR beta chain under discussion was sequenced for a study of metastatic and nonmetastatic thyroid tumors. Study-wide findings and caveats: It was reported that TCR beta diversity was significantly higher in malignant thyroid tumors than benign nodules, in blood and tumor.

Concerning this clone: Its antigen is currently unknown.

This CDR3 is 12 amino acids long. V was clipped by 7 bases and J by 5 bases; unmatched bases: 5. TCRdb re-called the PCR reads via MiXCR. The sample comprises some 39,000 clones, 15% to 20% of which are singletons, and about 20% rests with the top ten. Patients underwent thyroid surgery, and none had received any treatment before it. The chain links TRBV12-3 or TRBV12-4 to TRBJ2-7; 7 bases map to TRBD1. Sequencing was performed on blood. This receptor was obtained from a female donor with papillary thyroid cancer or a benign thyroid nodule (not recorded which). Some clones in this sample may be carry-over from other donors' samples. The chain's CDR3 is CASTGGGNEQYF. The CDR3 bases are TGTGCCAGCACAGGGGGTGGGAACGAGCAGTACTTC.